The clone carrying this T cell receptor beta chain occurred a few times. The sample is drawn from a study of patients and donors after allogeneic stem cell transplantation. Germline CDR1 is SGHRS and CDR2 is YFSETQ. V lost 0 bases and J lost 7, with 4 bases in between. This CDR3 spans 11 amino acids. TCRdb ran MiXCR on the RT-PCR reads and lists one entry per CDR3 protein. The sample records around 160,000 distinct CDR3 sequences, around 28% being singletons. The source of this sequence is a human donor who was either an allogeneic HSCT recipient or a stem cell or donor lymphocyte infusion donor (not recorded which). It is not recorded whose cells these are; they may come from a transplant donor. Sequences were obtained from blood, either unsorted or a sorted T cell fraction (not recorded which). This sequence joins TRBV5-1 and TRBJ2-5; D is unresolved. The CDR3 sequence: CASSLGSTQYF. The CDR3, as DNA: TGCGCCAGCAGCTTGGGTTCGACCCAGTACTTC.